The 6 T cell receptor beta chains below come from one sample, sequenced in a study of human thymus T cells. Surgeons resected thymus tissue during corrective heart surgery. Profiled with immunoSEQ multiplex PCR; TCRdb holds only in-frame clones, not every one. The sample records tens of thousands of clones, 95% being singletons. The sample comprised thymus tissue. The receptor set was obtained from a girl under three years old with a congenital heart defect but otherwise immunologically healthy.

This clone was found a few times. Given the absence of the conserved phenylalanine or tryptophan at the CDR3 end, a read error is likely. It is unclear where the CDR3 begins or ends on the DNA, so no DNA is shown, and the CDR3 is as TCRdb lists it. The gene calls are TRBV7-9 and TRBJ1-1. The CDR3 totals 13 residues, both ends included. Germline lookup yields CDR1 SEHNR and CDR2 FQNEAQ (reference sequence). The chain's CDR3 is CASSPRPLVGRII.

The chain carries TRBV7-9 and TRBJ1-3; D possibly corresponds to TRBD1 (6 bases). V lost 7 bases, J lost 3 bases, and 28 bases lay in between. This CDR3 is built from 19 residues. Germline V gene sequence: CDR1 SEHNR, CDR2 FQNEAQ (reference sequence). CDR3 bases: TGTGCCAGCATCGTCGACCGAGCCCAGGGGCAGGGGCTTGGAAACACCATATATTTT. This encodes CASIVDRAQGQGLGNTIYF.

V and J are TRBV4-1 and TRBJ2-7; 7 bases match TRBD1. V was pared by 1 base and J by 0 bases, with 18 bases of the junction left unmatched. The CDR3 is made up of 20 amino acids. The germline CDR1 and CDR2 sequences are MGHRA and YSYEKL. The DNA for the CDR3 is TGCGCCAGCAGCCAAGTAAGGGGGCAGGCCGAGATACGTTCCTCCTACGAGCAGTACTTC. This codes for CASSQVRGQAEIRSSYEQYF.

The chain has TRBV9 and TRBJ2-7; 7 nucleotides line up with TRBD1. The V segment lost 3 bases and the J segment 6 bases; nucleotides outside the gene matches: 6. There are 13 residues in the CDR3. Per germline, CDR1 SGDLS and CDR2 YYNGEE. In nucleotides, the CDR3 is TGTGCCAGCAGCGGGGACAGTTTGGGCGAGCAGTACTTC. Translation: CASSGDSLGEQYF.

In nucleotides, the CDR3 is TGTGCCAGCAGTTTATGTACAGGGGTTGGCTACACCTTC. Translation gives CASSLCTGVGYTF. V is TRBV28 and J is TRBJ1-2; 7 bases align to TRBD1. V lost 0 bases to trimming and J lost 7 bases; unmatched junction nucleotides: 2. There are 13 residues in the CDR3. The germline V gene has CDR1 MDHEN and CDR2 SYDVKM.

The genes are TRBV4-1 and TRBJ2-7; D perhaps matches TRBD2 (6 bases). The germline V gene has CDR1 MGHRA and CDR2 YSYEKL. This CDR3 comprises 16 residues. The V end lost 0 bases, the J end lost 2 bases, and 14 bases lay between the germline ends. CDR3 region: CASSQDMGGVTYEQYF. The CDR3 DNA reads TGCGCCAGCAGCCAAGATATGGGAGGAGTGACCTACGAGCAGTACTTC.